Shown below are 30 T cell receptor beta chains from a single sample sequenced in a study of blood T cells in healthy people across ages. PCR was performed a second time for 7 to 11 cycles using a sample-barcoded 5' primer and a J-beta primer mix. TCRdb used MiXCR to reprocess the 5' RACE reads, holding one entry per CDR3 protein. The profile covers around 1,000,000 distinct CDR3 sequences, with roughly two fifths appearing a single time and 13% taken by the ten largest. The sequenced sample consisted of blood. The receptors derive from a young man in good health.

About this clonotype: This may be a read error, as it is one base from a much larger clone. The V call is TRBV27, the J call TRBJ2-1; no firm D call. Germline CDR1 and CDR2: MNHEY and SMNVEV (reference sequence). The CDR3 totals 11 residues. The CDR3 sequence is CAGSFDNEQFF. DNA of the CDR3: TGTGCCGGCAGTTTTGACAATGAGCAGTTCTTC.

This clonotype was recorded a few times. The chain uses TRBV13 and TRBJ2-1; D is possibly TRBD1 (6 bases). CDR3 size: 16 residues. V lost 5 bases and J 5 bases, leaving 19 bases between the germline ends. The germline V gene encodes CDR1 PRHDT and CDR2 FYEKMQ (reference sequence). This chain's CDR3 is CASSLWTETHDNEQFF. The CDR3 DNA follows: TGTGCCAGCAGCCTGTGGACAGAAACCCACGACAATGAGCAGTTCTTC.

The rearrangement links TRBV12-3 or TRBV12-4 to TRBJ1-6; D might be TRBD1 (5 bases). Trimming shortened V by 0 bases and J by 2 bases, and 8 bases separated the two germline ends. This CDR3 region has 16 residues. CDR3 coding DNA: TGTGCCAGCAGTTTAGCGGGGGGACCCTATAATTCACCCCTCCACTTT. Protein sequence: CASSLAGGPYNSPLHF.

The CDR3 protein is CASSQVMIFGSRAGELFF. The CDR3 DNA reads TGCGCCAGCAGCCAAGTGATGATCTTTGGCTCACGGGCCGGGGAGCTGTTTTTT. The genes are TRBV4-3 and TRBJ2-2; D not certain. The CDR3 runs to 18 residues. Germline lookup yields CDR1 LGHNA and CDR2 YSLEER. The V and J ends lost 1 base and 6 bases respectively, with 21 bases between them.

There are a few counts of this clonotype. The J gene is TRBJ1-4, the V gene TRBV20-1; 7 bases are a match to TRBD1. The V gene end was trimmed by 1 base and the J gene end by 0 bases; junction bases not matched to a gene: 11. Germline CDR1 reads DFQATT; CDR2 reads SNEGSKA (reference sequence). CDR3 size: 18 residues. The CDR3 loop is CSARAPTGKGATNEKLFF. The CDR3 nucleotides read TGCAGTGCTAGAGCTCCGACAGGGAAAGGAGCAACTAATGAAAAACTGTTTTTT.

Comment on this clonotype: At one of its ends the junction is not consistent with the germline gene, which may arise from a read error. The V and J genes are TRBV9 and TRBJ2-3; D possibly uses TRBD1 or TRBD2 (7 bases each). In germline, CDR1 is SGDLS, CDR2 YYNGEE. The CDR3 is made up of 14 amino acids. CDR3 nucleotides: TGTGCCGGCAGCGGGACAGAATTCACAGATACGCAGTATTTT. It is translated as CAGSGTEFTDTQYF.

This clonotype was counted only a few times. V is TRBV27 and J is TRBJ1-2; unclear D gene. Trimming took 5 bases from V and 2 from J, leaving 9 bases between them. CDR1 is MNHEY and CDR2 is SMNVEV in the germline V gene (reference sequence). The CDR3 runs 13 residues. CDR3: CASSITVNYGYTF. As DNA, the CDR3 is TGTGCCAGCAGTATCACAGTAAACTATGGCTACACCTTC.

In regard to this clonotype: This may be a read error, as it is one base from a much larger clone. This chain joins TRBV6-5 and TRBJ2-1; no firm D call. The germline V gene encodes CDR1 MNHEY and CDR2 SVGAGI. V lost 5 bases, J lost 6 bases, and 11 bases lay in between. This CDR3 has 13 amino acids. The CDR3 spells CASSRLRVNEQFF. The CDR3 DNA reads TGTGCCAGCAGTCGTTTAAGGGTCAATGAGCAGTTCTTC.

The genes are TRBV27 and TRBJ1-2; no clear D gene. V was pared by 3 bases and J by 1 base, with 6 bases between. This CDR3 is built from 13 residues. The germline V gene encodes CDR1 MNHEY and CDR2 SMNVEV (reference sequence). Here the CDR3 reads CASSFRVNYGYTF. For the CDR3, the DNA is TGTGCCAGCAGTTTTCGGGTTAACTATGGCTACACCTTC.

This clonotype occurred many times. This chain connects TRBV7-9 to TRBJ2-1; the D gene is possibly TRBD2 (5 bases). The CDR3 covers 15 residues. Germline-derived CDR1 and CDR2 are SEHNR and FQNEAQ (reference sequence). V shed 6 bases and J shed 4 bases, with 16 bases lying between them. CDR3 region: CASRIGVLGYNEQFF. CDR3 in DNA: TGTGCCAGCAGGATCGGGGTGCTCGGGTACAATGAGCAGTTCTTC.

This clonotype was counted many times. The chain links TRBV3-1 to TRBJ2-1; 10 bases fit TRBD1. Germline lookup yields CDR1 LGHDT and CDR2 YNNKEL (reference sequence). The V gene end was trimmed by 4 bases and the J gene end by 2 bases; junction bases not matched to a gene: 2. The CDR3 spans 15 residues. CDR3 nucleotides: TGTGCCAGCAGCCCGACAGGGGGCACCTACAATGAGCAGTTCTTC. Its translation is CASSPTGGTYNEQFF.

This clonotype came up a few times. This sequence joins TRBV5-6 and TRBJ2-1; D is tentatively TRBD1 or TRBD2 (6 bases each). Trimming left V 1 base short and J 13 bases short, with 39 bases between. Germline loops: CDR1 SGHDT, CDR2 YYEEEE. The length of the CDR3 is 21 residues. The CDR3 reads CASSLYGSGARQTTPIRQQFF. Written as DNA, the CDR3 is TGTGCCAGCAGCTTGTATGGGTCGGGGGCCAGACAAACCACACCTATTAGACAACAGTTCTTC.

In its sample, this clonotype was seen a few times. The rearrangement uses TRBV20-1 and TRBJ1-4; 10 bases line up with TRBD1. V shed 5 bases, J shed 2 bases, and the junction held 17 bases outside the gene matches. Germline loops: CDR1 DFQATT, CDR2 SNEGSKA (reference sequence). The length of the CDR3 is 19 residues. The CDR3 loop is CSAGGLPGTGDATNEKLFF. The CDR3 coding sequence is TGCAGTGCTGGCGGGCTTCCCGGGACAGGGGACGCTACTAATGAAAAACTGTTTTTT.

The V call is TRBV5-1, the J call TRBJ1-5, with D perhaps matching TRBD1 (5 bases). CDR3 length: 15 amino acids. V dropped 5 bases and J dropped 0 bases, with 12 bases sitting between them. Per germline, CDR1 SGHRS and CDR2 YFSETQ. CDR3 amino acids: CASRPGTASNQPQHF. Written as DNA, the CDR3 is TGCGCCAGCAGACCAGGGACGGCTAGCAATCAGCCCCAGCATTTT.

The J gene is TRBJ2-2, the V gene TRBV9; perhaps TRBD2 as D (5 bases). V gave up 4 bases and J gave up 5 bases, with 9 bases separating them. Germline CDR1 is SGDLS and CDR2 is YYNGEE. CDR3 length equals 13 residues. The CDR3 loop reads CASSRRTTGELFF. CDR3 bases: TGTGCCAGCAGCAGACGGACTACCGGGGAGCTGTTTTTT.

This clonotype was observed a few times. This chain joins TRBV6-5 and TRBJ2-1, with a weak D call TRBD2 (6 bases). CDR3 length: 15 amino acids. Germline lookup yields CDR1 MNHEY and CDR2 SVGAGI. Trimming removed 6 bases at V and 3 bases at J, with 15 bases between. CDR3 sequence: CASSSRLDVYNEQFF. The CDR3 DNA is TGTGCCAGCAGCTCCCGACTAGACGTCTACAATGAGCAGTTCTTC.

This clonotype was observed a handful of times. The rearrangement links TRBV10-3 to TRBJ1-6; weak D call: TRBD1 (5 bases). Trimming removed 8 bases at V and 8 bases at J, with 19 bases between. Looked up from germline, CDR1 is ENHRY and CDR2 is SYGVKD. This CDR3 region has 15 residues. The CDR3 spells CAIRGRGIGDSPLHF. The CDR3 coding sequence is TGTGCCATCCGAGGAAGGGGAATTGGTGATTCACCCCTCCACTTT.

This clonotype was recorded once. A read error may produce the germline difference seen at one junction end. The chain is built from TRBV6-5 and TRBJ1-6; D is perhaps TRBD1 (5 bases). Germline lookup yields CDR1 MNHEY and CDR2 SVGAGI. The CDR3 is 15 residues long. In DNA, the CDR3 is TGTGCCAGCGGTTACGGGGCACGACCCTCGTCACCCCTCCACTTT. Translation gives CASGYGARPSSPLHF.

The chain couples TRBV15 to TRBJ1-4, with 9 bases fitting TRBD1. Trimming took 4 bases from V and 5 from J; bases not matched to a gene: 5. Germline CDR1 and CDR2: LNHNV and YYDKDF (reference sequence). The CDR3 spans 15 residues. The CDR3 DNA is TGTGCCACCAGCATAGGGACAGGGACAAATGAAAAACTGTTTTTT. It translates to CATSIGTGTNEKLFF.

J is TRBJ2-4 and V is TRBV4-3; D is ambiguous. Trimming took 3 bases from V and 3 from J, leaving 12 bases between them. The germline V gene has CDR1 LGHNA and CDR2 YSLEER. CDR3 size: 15 residues. CDR3 DNA: TGCGCCAGCAGCCACAACCGGCGGTTCAAAAACATTCAGTACTTC. This encodes CASSHNRRFKNIQYF.

The chain links TRBV6-2 or TRBV6-3 to TRBJ2-1; D gene ambiguous. The length of the CDR3 is 15 residues. The V end lost 4 bases, the J end lost 13 bases, and 23 bases lay between the germline ends. Per germline, CDR1 MNHEY and CDR2 SVGEGT. The chain's CDR3 is CASSFASRPQETQFF. The CDR3 coding sequence is TGTGCCAGCAGTTTCGCCAGCCGGCCCCAAGAGACCCAGTTCTTC.

The V call is TRBV24-1, the J call TRBJ1-2; maybe TRBD1 (6 bases). V lost 3 bases and J lost 9, with 13 bases in between. This CDR3 has 13 residues. Per germline, CDR1 KGHDR and CDR2 SFDVKD. The CDR3 spells CATSDRQGLSYTF. The DNA of the CDR3 is TGTGCCACCAGTGATCGCCAGGGGTTGAGCTACACCTTC.

This chain connects TRBV4-3 to TRBJ1-2; no reliable D call. The CDR3 totals 14 residues. The germline CDR1 and CDR2 sequences are LGHNA and YSLEER. V gave up 4 bases and J gave up 6 bases, with 15 bases separating them. The CDR3 bases are TGCGCCAGCAGCCCTGAGGGCACCTCCCATGGCTACACCTTC. As protein: CASSPEGTSHGYTF.

This clonotype was seen more than once but under ten times. V usage is TRBV29-1 and J usage is TRBJ2-3; tentatively, D is TRBD1 or TRBD2 (5 bases each). This CDR3 comprises 17 residues. Trimming stripped 5 bases from V and 2 bases from J, with 23 bases between. Germline V gene sequence: CDR1 SQVTM, CDR2 ANQGSEA. The CDR3 spells CSVHTLTPGPPTDTQYF. CDR3 DNA: TGCAGCGTTCATACCTTAACACCGGGACCCCCCACAGATACGCAGTATTTT.

This chain joins TRBV20-1 and TRBJ2-7; weak D call: TRBD1 (6 bases). Germline values: CDR1 DFQATT, CDR2 SNEGSKA (reference sequence). CDR3 length: 13 residues. Trimming took 6 bases from V and 3 from J, leaving 15 bases between them. In DNA, the CDR3 is TGCAGTGCCCGACCCAGGGGCCTCTACGAGCAGTACTTC. Translated, it gives CSARPRGLYEQYF.

The chain is built from TRBV5-1 and TRBJ1-2; 7 nucleotides agree with TRBD1. Germline assignment: CDR1 SGHRS and CDR2 YFSETQ. This CDR3 contains 14 residues. V was pared by 0 bases and J by 7 bases, with 6 bases of the junction left unmatched. The CDR3 DNA follows: TGCGCCAGCAGCTTGGCCGACAGGGATCGTGGCTACACCTTC. This encodes CASSLADRDRGYTF.

The chain combines TRBV2 with TRBJ1-1; D is unresolved. V dropped 3 bases and J dropped 0 bases, with 8 bases sitting between them. CDR1 is SNHLY and CDR2 is FYNNEI in the germline V gene. There are 14 residues in the CDR3. CDR3 amino acids: CASSEELVNTEAFF. In DNA, the CDR3 is TGTGCCAGCAGTGAGGAGTTAGTGAACACTGAAGCTTTCTTT.

This clonotype has more than one count but fewer than ten. At one boundary the junction diverges from the germline segment, which might be a read error. This sequence joins TRBV5-1 and TRBJ2-7; 7 bases map to TRBD1. Germline V gene lookup returns CDR1 SGHRS and CDR2 YFSETQ. CDR3 size: 13 residues. CDR3 DNA: TGTGCCAGCTCACCGACAGGGAACTACGAGCAGTACTTC. This translates into CASSPTGNYEQYF.

The rearrangement links TRBV7-9 to TRBJ2-7; D is tentatively TRBD1 or TRBD2 (5 bases each). The CDR3 consists of 14 residues. The germline gives CDR1 SEHNR, CDR2 FQNEAQ (reference sequence). The germline V and J ends were trimmed by 3 bases and 3 bases, with 12 bases remaining between them. This CDR3 is CASSLGRDHYEQYF. DNA for the CDR3: TGTGCCAGCAGCTTGGGCAGGGACCACTACGAGCAGTACTTC.

The chain uses TRBV29-1 and TRBJ2-1, with 7 bases aligning to TRBD2. Looked up from germline, CDR1 is SQVTM and CDR2 is ANQGSEA. This CDR3 is built from 14 residues. V dropped 4 bases and J dropped 3; count of bases not matched to a gene: 6. The CDR3 DNA sequence: TGCAGCGTTGGACGAGCGGGACTCTACAATGAGCAGTTCTTC. It specifies CSVGRAGLYNEQFF.